Listed here are 14 T cell receptor beta chains from one sample, sequenced in a study of blood T cell repertoires in COVID-19 (TCRdb year 2020). Library preparation employed the immunoSEQ multiplex PCR assay. As stored in TCRdb, this immuneACCESS dataset retains in-frame rearrangements with V and J assigned. A fraction of the clones does not appear; measured against another copy, unresolved V genes explain less than half of the discrepancy, and the remainder lacks a known reason. The table for this sample lists approximately 61,000 clones; about 82% of them were counted only once. Under 6% of the sample lies in the top ten. The sample was peripheral blood. The receptors here all came from a man aged 65-85 years with acute or convalescent COVID-19.

This clone showed up just a few times. J is TRBJ1-1 and V is TRBV7-9, with D possibly being TRBD1 (6 bases). With 1 base removed from V and 1 base from J, the gap between germline ends came to 13 bases. The CDR3 totals 16 residues. The V gene's germline CDR1 is SEHNR and CDR2 FQNEAQ (reference sequence). The CDR3 protein is CASSLGRTAANTEAFF. CDR3 DNA: TGTGCCAGCAGCTTAGGGCGGACAGCAGCGAACACTGAAGCTTTCTTT.

This chain uses TRBV5-1 with TRBJ1-2; 8 nucleotides align to TRBD1. V shed 1 base and J 8 bases; nucleotides not matched to a gene: 7. The CDR3 runs 14 residues. CDR1 SGHRS and CDR2 YFSETQ come from the germline V gene. In nucleotides, the CDR3 is TGCGCCAGCAGCTTGAGGCAGGGGGCAAGGGGCTACACCTTC. It yields the protein CASSLRQGARGYTF.

The rearrangement links TRBV28 to TRBJ1-1; maybe TRBD1 (6 bases). V was pared by 7 bases and J by 4 bases, with 16 bases between. Looked up from germline, CDR1 is MDHEN and CDR2 is SYDVKM. This CDR3 spans 14 amino acids. The CDR3 coding sequence is TGTGCCAGCACCTTGCGGGGGGCGAGCACTGAAGCTTTCTTT. This encodes CASTLRGASTEAFF.

Details on this clone: The junction and the germline gene differ at one end; a read error may be behind it. The chain combines TRBV29-1 with TRBJ2-2; D unclear. This CDR3 comprises 11 residues. Germline V lookup: CDR1 SQVTM, CDR2 ANQGSEA. The CDR3 protein is CGVFSTGELFF. As DNA, the CDR3 is TGCGGCGTATTCTCCACCGGGGAGCTGTTTTTT.

The CDR3, as DNA: TGTGCCAGCACCCTGGGACAGGGGAACTATGGCTACACCTTC. Translated: CASTLGQGNYGYTF. This rearrangement joins TRBV2 to TRBJ1-2; 10 nucleotides agree with TRBD1. The V gene's germline CDR1 is SNHLY and CDR2 FYNNEI. The CDR3 loop spans 14 amino acids. Trimming at V came to 7 bases and at J to 2 bases, leaving 4 bases not matched to a gene.

The chain uses TRBV24-1 and TRBJ2-5; 8 bases are shared with TRBD2. Germline V gene sequence: CDR1 KGHDR, CDR2 SFDVKD. Trimming at V came to 3 bases and at J to 2 bases, leaving 4 bases not matched to a gene. This CDR3 is 15 amino acids long. Here the CDR3 reads CATSDVPSGQETQYF. CDR3 nucleotide sequence: TGTGCCACCAGTGATGTCCCTAGCGGGCAAGAGACCCAGTACTTC.

This chain links TRBV7-8 with TRBJ2-4; D is uncertain. Trimming left V 7 bases short and J 3 bases short, with 7 bases between. The germline CDR1 and CDR2 sequences are SGHVS and FQNEAQ. This CDR3 comprises 12 residues. Here the CDR3 DNA reads TGTGCCAGCACTAATGACAAAAACATTCAGTACTTC. Residues: CASTNDKNIQYF.

The chain joins TRBV29-1 to TRBJ2-5; tentative D call: TRBD1 (5 bases). V was trimmed by 1 base and J by 3 bases, leaving 12 bases between them. Germline-derived CDR1 and CDR2 are SQVTM and ANQGSEA. The CDR3 covers 14 residues. In nucleotides, the CDR3 is TGCAGCGTTGAAGTCTTCAGGGCGGAAGAGACCCAGTACTTC. Protein product: CSVEVFRAEETQYF.

The CDR3 is CASSSPGGGDSPLHF. For the CDR3, the DNA is TGTGCCAGCAGTTCTCCAGGCGGGGGTGATTCACCCCTCCACTTT. This chain uses TRBV6-6 with TRBJ1-6, with a tentative D call TRBD1 (5 bases). Trimming cost V 4 bases and J 8 bases, with 15 bases left between them. CDR3 length equals 15 residues. The germline CDR1 and CDR2 sequences are MNHNY and SVGAGI (reference sequence).

This clone was detected only a few times. The chain links TRBV5-1 to TRBJ1-6, with D perhaps matching TRBD1 (5 bases). The CDR3 length is 15 residues. Germline values: CDR1 SGHRS, CDR2 YFSETQ. The V end was cut by 5 bases, the J end by 2 bases, with 11 bases between. This chain's CDR3 is CASREQEAYNSPLHF. The CDR3 DNA follows: TGCGCCAGCAGGGAACAGGAAGCCTATAATTCACCCCTCCACTTT.

The chain carries TRBV3-1 (or the pseudogene TRBV3-2) and TRBJ2-1; 8 nucleotides agree with TRBD1. This CDR3 is 14 amino acids long. In germline, CDR1 is LGHDT, CDR2 YNNKEL (reference sequence). The V gene end was trimmed by 5 bases and the J gene end by 0 bases; junction bases not matched to a gene: 0. The CDR3 protein is CASSTGGSYNEQFF. Written as DNA, the CDR3 is TGTGCCAGCAGCACAGGGGGCTCCTACAATGAGCAGTTCTTC.

The V and J genes are TRBV30 and TRBJ1-5; TRBD1 is a possible D gene (6 bases). From germline, CDR1 is GTSNPN and CDR2 SVGIG (reference sequence). V lost 3 bases and J 7 bases, leaving 25 bases between the germline ends. This CDR3 region has 17 residues. CDR3 DNA sequence: TGTGCCTGGAGGGGGCGGAACCGACAGGTCCTTGGGCAGCCCCAGCATTTT. Translation gives CAWRGRNRQVLGQPQHF.

This chain connects TRBV5-1 to TRBJ2-7, with 10 bases matching TRBD1. Trimming cost V 4 bases and J 1 base; bases outside gene matches: 8. Germline values: CDR1 SGHRS, CDR2 YFSETQ. The CDR3 contains 16 residues. The CDR3 DNA sequence: TGCGCCAGCAGCACAGTACGGGACAGGGGTTCCTACGAGCAGTACTTC. This sequence encodes CASSTVRDRGSYEQYF.

The gene calls are TRBV18 and TRBJ2-7, with 14 nucleotides matching TRBD2. The CDR3 consists of 18 residues. Trimming at V came to 2 bases and at J to 0 bases, leaving 6 bases not matched to a gene. Looked up from germline, CDR1 is KGHSH and CDR2 is LQKENI. The CDR3 nucleotides are TGTGCCAGCTCACCAGGACTAGCGGGGGGTCGCAGCTCCTACGAGCAGTACTTC. As protein: CASSPGLAGGRSSYEQYF.